The source of this T cell receptor (beta chain) is a study of blood T cells in healthy people across ages. A few counts support this clonotype. The antigen is not known. This may be a read error, as it is one base from a much larger clone. V was pared by 0 bases and J by 2 bases, with 7 bases of the junction left unmatched. This CDR3 contains 15 residues. CDR1 is SQVTM and CDR2 is ANQGSEA in the germline V gene. Then a second PCR, running roughly 7 to 11 cycles, was carried out with a sample-barcoded 5' primer and a J-beta primer mix. TCRdb redid the calling of the 5' RACE reads with MiXCR, one entry per CDR3 protein. Of 1.5 million to 2 million distinct CDR3 sequences in the sample, over 25% were seen once. Study-level findings and limits: Strongly correlated with naive T cell percentage was TCR beta diversity.

The genes are TRBV29-1 and TRBJ2-7, with 7 bases aligning to TRBD2. Sample: blood. The origin of this receptor is a woman aged 25 to 39 in good health. The CDR3 sequence is CSVEEQASGAYEQYF. The CDR3 DNA is TGCAGCGTTGAAGAGCAGGCTAGCGGCGCCTACGAGCAGTACTTC.